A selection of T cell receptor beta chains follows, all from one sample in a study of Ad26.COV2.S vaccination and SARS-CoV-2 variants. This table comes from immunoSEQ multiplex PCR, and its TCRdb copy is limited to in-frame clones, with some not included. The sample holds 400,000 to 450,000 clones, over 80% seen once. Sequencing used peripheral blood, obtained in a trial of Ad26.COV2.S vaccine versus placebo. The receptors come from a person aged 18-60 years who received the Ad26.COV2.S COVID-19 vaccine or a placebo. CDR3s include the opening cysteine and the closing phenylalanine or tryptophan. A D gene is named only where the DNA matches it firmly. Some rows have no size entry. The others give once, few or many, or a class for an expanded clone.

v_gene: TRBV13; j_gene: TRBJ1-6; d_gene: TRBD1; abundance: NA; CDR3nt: TGTGCCAGCAGCGAAACAGGGGATGATTCACCCCTCCACTTT; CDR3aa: CASSETGDDSPLHF
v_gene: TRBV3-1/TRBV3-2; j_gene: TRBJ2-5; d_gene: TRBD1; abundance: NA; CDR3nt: TGTGCCAGCAGCAGGGAAGGACAGGGGGCGAGGAGGACCCAGTACTTC; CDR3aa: CASSREGQGARRTQYF
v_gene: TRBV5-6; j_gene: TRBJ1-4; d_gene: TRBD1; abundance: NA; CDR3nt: TGTGCCAGCAGGCTGACAGGGACAACGGATGAAAAACTGTTTTTT; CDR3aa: CASRLTGTTDEKLFF
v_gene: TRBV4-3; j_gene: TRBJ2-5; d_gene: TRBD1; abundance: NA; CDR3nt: TGCGCCAGCAGCCCCGGGACAGGGCATCTGGAGACCCAGTACTTC; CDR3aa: CASSPGTGHLETQYF
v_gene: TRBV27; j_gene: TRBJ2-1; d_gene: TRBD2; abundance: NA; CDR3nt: TGTGCCAGCAGCCTCTATAGGACTAGCGGGATCTACAATGAGCAGTTCTTC; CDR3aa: CASSLYRTSGIYNEQFF
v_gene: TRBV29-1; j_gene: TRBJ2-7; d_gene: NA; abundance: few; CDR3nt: TGCAGCGTTGCAAGCTCCTACGAGCAGTACTTC; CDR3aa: CSVASSYEQYF
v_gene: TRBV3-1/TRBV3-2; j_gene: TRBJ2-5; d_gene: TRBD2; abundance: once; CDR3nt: TGTGCCAGCAGCCAACCTCACGTAGCGGGGGTAGAGACCCAGTACTTC; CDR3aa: CASSQPHVAGVETQYF
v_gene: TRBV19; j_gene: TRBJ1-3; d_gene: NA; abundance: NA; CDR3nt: TGTGCCACCAGTTGGAGGGACACTTCTGGAAACACCATATATTTT; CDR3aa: CATSWRDTSGNTIYF
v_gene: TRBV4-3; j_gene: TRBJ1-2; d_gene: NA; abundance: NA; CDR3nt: TGCGCCAGCAGCCAAGGATTACTGGGGTTGAACTATGGCTACACCTTC; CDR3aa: CASSQGLLGLNYGYTF
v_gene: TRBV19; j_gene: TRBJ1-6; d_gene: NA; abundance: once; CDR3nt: TGTGCCAGTAGTATAGTGGGAGATAATTCACCCCTCCACTTT; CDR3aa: CASSIVGDNSPLHF
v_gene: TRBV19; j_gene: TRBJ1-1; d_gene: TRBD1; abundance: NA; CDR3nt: TGTGCCAGTAGGAAACAGGGGTTGCTATCTGAAGCTTTCTTT; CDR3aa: CASRKQGLLSEAFF
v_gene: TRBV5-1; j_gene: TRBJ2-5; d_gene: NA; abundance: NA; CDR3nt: TGCGCCAGCAGCTTGGAGGGGATTAGGGAGACCCAGTACTTC; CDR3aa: CASSLEGIRETQYF
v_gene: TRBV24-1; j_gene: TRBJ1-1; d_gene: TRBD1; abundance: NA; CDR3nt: TGTGCCACCAGTGACACAGGGGGGAGGAACACTGAAGCTTTCTTT; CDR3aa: CATSDTGGRNTEAFF
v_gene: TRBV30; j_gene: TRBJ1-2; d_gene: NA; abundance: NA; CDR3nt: TGTGCCTGGAGTGGGCAGGACTCTAACTATGGCTACACCTTC; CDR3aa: CAWSGQDSNYGYTF
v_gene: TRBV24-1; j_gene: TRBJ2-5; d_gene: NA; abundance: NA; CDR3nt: TGTGCCACCAGTGATTTGTTGTCAGGGCCAGCGGAGACCCAGTACTTC; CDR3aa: CATSDLLSGPAETQYF
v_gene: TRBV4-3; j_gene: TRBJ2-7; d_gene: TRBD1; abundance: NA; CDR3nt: TGCGCCAGCAGCCAAGCCCGGGGACAGGGCTACGAGCAGTACTTC; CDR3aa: CASSQARGQGYEQYF
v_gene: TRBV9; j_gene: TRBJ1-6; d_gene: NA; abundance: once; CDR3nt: TGTGCCAGCAGCGACAGGGACTTTTATTCACCCCTCCACTTT; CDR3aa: CASSDRDFYSPLHF
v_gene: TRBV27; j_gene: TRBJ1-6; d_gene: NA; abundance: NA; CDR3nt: TGTGCCAGCAGTTTAGAGGTCTCCTATAATTCACCCCTCCACTTT; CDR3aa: CASSLEVSYNSPLHF
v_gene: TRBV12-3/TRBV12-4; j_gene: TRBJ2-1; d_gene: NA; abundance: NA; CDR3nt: TGTGCCAGCAGTTTTGTAGTTCCTAATGAGCAGTTCTTC; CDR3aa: CASSFVVPNEQFF
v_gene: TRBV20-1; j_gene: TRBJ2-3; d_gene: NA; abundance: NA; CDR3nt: TGCAGTGCTAGTGTCGGGTTTAGCACAGATACGCAGTATTTT; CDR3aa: CSASVGFSTDTQYF
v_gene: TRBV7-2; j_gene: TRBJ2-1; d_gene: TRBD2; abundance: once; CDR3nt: TGTGCCAGCAGACGGAGCGGGGGGGCCTACAATGAGCAGTTCTTC; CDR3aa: CASRRSGGAYNEQFF
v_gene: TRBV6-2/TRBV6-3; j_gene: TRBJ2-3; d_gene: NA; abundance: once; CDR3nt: TGTGCCAGCAGTTACCCGGGGGGCAAGTCAGATACGCAGTATTTT; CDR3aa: CASSYPGGKSDTQYF
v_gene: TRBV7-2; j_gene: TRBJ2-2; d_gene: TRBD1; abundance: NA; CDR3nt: TGTGCCAGCAGCTTCAACAGGGGGTCAAACACCGGGGAGCTGTTTTTT; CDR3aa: CASSFNRGSNTGELFF
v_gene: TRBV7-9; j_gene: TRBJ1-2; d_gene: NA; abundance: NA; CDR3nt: TGTGCCAGCAGCTTAGGTCCAGAAATTTATGGCTACACCTTC; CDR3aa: CASSLGPEIYGYTF
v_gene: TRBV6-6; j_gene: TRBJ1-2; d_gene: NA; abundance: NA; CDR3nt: TGTGCCAGCAGTTACGCACCTAACTATGGCTACACCTTC; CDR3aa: CASSYAPNYGYTF
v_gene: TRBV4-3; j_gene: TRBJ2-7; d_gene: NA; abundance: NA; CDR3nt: TGCGCCAGCAGCCAAGAAGTGGGGCAGGGCTACGAGCAGTACTTC; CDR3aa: CASSQEVGQGYEQYF
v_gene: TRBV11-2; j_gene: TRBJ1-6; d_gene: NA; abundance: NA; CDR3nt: TGTGCCAGCAGCTCCACGCTCGTGGGGGCGGATAATTCACCCCTCCACTTT; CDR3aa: CASSSTLVGADNSPLHF
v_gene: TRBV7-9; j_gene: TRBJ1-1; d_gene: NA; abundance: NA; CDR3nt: TGTGCCAGCAGCTTAGTCGCGTCTGAAGCTTTCTTT; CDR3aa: CASSLVASEAFF
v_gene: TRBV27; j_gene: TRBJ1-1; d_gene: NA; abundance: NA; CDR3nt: TGTGCCAGCACATGGGGCAGATCACTCGGGGTGGGCACTGAAGCTTTCTTT; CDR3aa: CASTWGRSLGVGTEAFF
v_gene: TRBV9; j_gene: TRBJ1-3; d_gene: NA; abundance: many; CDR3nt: TGTGCCAGCAGCCCGGGACCCGTCAAAAGGCCGAACACCATATATTTT; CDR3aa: CASSPGPVKRPNTIYF
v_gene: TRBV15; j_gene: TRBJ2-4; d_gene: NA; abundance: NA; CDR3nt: TGTGCCACCAGCAGACAACAGCTCGCTGTAGCCAAAAACATTCAGTACTTC; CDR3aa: CATSRQQLAVAKNIQYF
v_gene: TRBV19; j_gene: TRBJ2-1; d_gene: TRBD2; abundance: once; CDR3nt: TGTGCCAGTAACCCGAGCGGGGGGGGTTACAATGAGCAGTTCTTC; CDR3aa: CASNPSGGGYNEQFF
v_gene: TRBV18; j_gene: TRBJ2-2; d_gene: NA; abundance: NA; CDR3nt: TGTGCCAGCTCACGAACCCAGGGTTCGAACACCGGGGAGCTGTTTTTT; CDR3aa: CASSRTQGSNTGELFF
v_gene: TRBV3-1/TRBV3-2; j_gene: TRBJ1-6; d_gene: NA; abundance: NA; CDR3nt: TGTGCCAGCAGGACACGGGGGGGTACCTATAATTCACCCCTCCACTTT; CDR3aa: CASRTRGGTYNSPLHF
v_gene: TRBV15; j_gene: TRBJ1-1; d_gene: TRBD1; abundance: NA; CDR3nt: TGTGCCACCAGCAGAGGACAGGGGTGGACTGAAGCTTTCTTT; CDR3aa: CATSRGQGWTEAFF
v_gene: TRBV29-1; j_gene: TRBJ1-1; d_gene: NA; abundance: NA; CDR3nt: TGCAGCGTTGAAGGCACACAGGGTCTCGGGAACACTGAAGCTTTCTTT; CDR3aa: CSVEGTQGLGNTEAFF
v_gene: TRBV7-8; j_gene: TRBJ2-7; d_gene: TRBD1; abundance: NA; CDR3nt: TGTGCCAGCAGCCGAGGGACAGGGAGCTACGAGCAGTACTTC; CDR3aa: CASSRGTGSYEQYF
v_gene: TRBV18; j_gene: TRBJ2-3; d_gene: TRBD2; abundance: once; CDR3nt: TGTGCCAGCTCACCACTCATTGGCGGGGGTAGCACAGATACGCAGTATTTT; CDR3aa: CASSPLIGGGSTDTQYF
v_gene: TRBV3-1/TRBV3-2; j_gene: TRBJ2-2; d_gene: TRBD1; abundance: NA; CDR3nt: TGTGCCAGCAGCCTTGACAGGGCCGGGGAGCTGTTTTTT; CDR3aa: CASSLDRAGELFF
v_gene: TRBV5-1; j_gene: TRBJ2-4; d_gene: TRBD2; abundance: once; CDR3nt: TGCGCCAGCAGAAGACTAGCGGGGGAAAACATTCAGTACTTC; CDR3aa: CASRRLAGENIQYF
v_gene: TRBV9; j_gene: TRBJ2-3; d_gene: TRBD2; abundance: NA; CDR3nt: TGTGCCAGCAGCGGGACTAGCGGGGGGCCTCGCAAACTGGATACGCAGTATTTT; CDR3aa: CASSGTSGGPRKLDTQYF
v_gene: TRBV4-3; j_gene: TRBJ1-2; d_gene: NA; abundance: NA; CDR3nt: TGCGCCAGCAGCCAAGAACCCCTGACATTCCTCTATGGCTACACCTTC; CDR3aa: CASSQEPLTFLYGYTF
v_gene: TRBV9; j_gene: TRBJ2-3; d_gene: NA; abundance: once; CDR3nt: TGTGCCAGCACCAGAACCGGGACTAGCACAGATACGCAGTATTTT; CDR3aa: CASTRTGTSTDTQYF
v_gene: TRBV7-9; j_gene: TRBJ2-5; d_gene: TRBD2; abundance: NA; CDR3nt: TGTGCCAGCAGCCCAGGGACTAGCGGAACCCAAGAGACCCAGTACTTC; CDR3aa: CASSPGTSGTQETQYF
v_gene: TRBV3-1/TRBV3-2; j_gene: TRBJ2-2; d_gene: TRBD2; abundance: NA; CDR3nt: TGTGCCAGCAGCCAAGCCCGCATCCTCCCGGGGGGAGACACCGGGGAGCTGTTTTTT; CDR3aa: CASSQARILPGGDTGELFF